This T cell receptor (beta chain) was obtained from a study of T cell clonality in common variable immunodeficiency. Whole-study findings and limits: In common variable immunodeficiency, TCR beta chains reportedly carried fewer deletions and N-nucleotide insertions.

The table came from immunoSEQ multiplex PCR; TCRdb's copy has only in-frame clones and leaves some out. This sample includes tens of thousands of clones with no singletons; its ten biggest clones take up 1.7%. Between the trimmed V and J ends, which lost 3 bases and 1 base, there was a span of 6 bases. The CDR3 is made up of 14 amino acids. This clone was recorded many times. Its target is not known. The DNA ends 3 residues before the CDR3 does, and the rest of the CDR3 is filled in from the germline J gene. The sequencing input was peripheral blood mononuclear cells. This TCR was recovered from a person aged 18-70 years in good health. The chain combines TRBV12-3 or TRBV12-4 with TRBJ2-2, with D unresolved. The CDR3 sequence: CASSFGQNTGELFF. The part of the CDR3 DNA that was read is TGTGCCAGCAGTTTTGGGCAGAACACCGGGGAG.